This T cell receptor (beta chain) was obtained from a study of blood T cell repertoires in COVID-19. Study-wide context: In each case, the material was cDNA or gDNA derived from T cells, B-cell-depleted T cells, or PBMCs.

Germline CDR1 and CDR2: SGHTA and FQGNSA. The J segment lost 1 base and the V segment lost 5 bases, leaving 2 bases of the junction unmatched. The CDR3 loop spans 15 amino acids. Individuals drawn from 20 to 30 US areas were roughly 18 to 95 years old. In Cohort 3, a recovered donor had either two negative PCRs, clearance, or symptom resolution. In the source study's methods: Reference gene primer amplification gave nucleated cell count estimates. TCRdb's table, derived via immunoSEQ multiplex PCR, lists solely in-frame clones and lacks some. V and J calls plus clone size are reproduced from that table; the DNA served to infer D and trimming. The table includes 300,000 to 350,000 clones, about 90% detected once. This clone has just a few counts.

The source of this sequence is a woman aged 25-40 years who had recovered from COVID-19. The genes are TRBV7-2 and TRBJ2-2; 9 bases line up with TRBD2. The specimen sequenced was PBMCs or T cells enriched from blood (not recorded which). The CDR3 here is CASSISGGNTGELFF. CDR3 sequence (DNA): TGTGCCAGCAGCATTAGCGGGGGGAACACCGGGGAGCTGTTTTTT.